Listed below are T cell receptor beta chains from one sample, sequenced in a study of PD-1 blockade in classical Hodgkin lymphoma. TCRdb's copy holds only in-frame clones and misses some; the assay was immunoSEQ multiplex PCR. The profile shows 120,000 to 150,000 clones, approximately 72% of them singletons. The source was peripheral blood mononuclear cells (PBMCs), collected before the second cycle of nivolumab. The receptors here all came from a human donor with classical Hodgkin lymphoma. Both conserved end residues are part of each CDR3. The D gene is left open where the match is weak. Size values are once, few and many counts, or a class for expanded clones, and some rows have none.

d_call	clone_size	j_call	v_call	cdr3_aa	cdr3_nt
-	once	TRBJ2-5	TRBV7-9	CASSLSVISETQYF	TGTGCCAGCAGCTTATCAGTGATATCGGAGACCCAGTACTTC
-	once	TRBJ2-2	TRBV7-8	CASTETLPSGELFF	TGTGCCAGCACCGAGACCCTTCCTTCCGGGGAGCTGTTTTTT
TRBD1	-	TRBJ1-2	TRBV4-3	CASSPGTGGAYGYTF	TGCGCCAGCAGCCCCGGGACAGGGGGCGCCTATGGCTACACCTTC
-	-	TRBJ2-3	TRBV30	CAWSVRSGPLFSTDTQYF	TGTGCCTGGAGTGTACGCTCGGGACCCTTATTTAGCACAGATACGCAGTATTTT
TRBD2	-	TRBJ2-7	TRBV2	CASSELMAGENEQYF	TGTGCCAGCAGTGAATTAATGGCGGGAGAGAACGAGCAGTACTTC
TRBD2	-	TRBJ2-6	TRBV4-2	CASSQDTLAGTLSSGANVLTF	TGTGCCAGCAGCCAAGATACCCTAGCGGGGACTCTTAGCTCTGGGGCCAACGTCCTGACTTTC
TRBD2	-	TRBJ2-1	TRBV11-2	CASSRQRGAYNEQFF	TGTGCCAGCAGTCGCCAGCGGGGGGCATACAATGAGCAGTTCTTC
-	-	TRBJ1-6	TRBV5-1	CASSRDGRWTYNSPLHF	TGCGCCAGCAGCCGGGATGGGAGGTGGACCTATAATTCACCCCTCCACTTT
TRBD2	-	TRBJ2-5	TRBV6-5	CASSRVAGGWETQYF	TGTGCCAGCAGCCGCGTAGCGGGGGGTTGGGAGACCCAGTACTTC
-	once	TRBJ2-7	TRBV4-2	CASSLGGLSSYEQYF	TGTGCCAGCAGTCTTGGGGGGCTTAGCTCCTACGAGCAGTACTTC
TRBD1	-	TRBJ2-1	TRBV6-1	CASSEVGTANNEQFF	TGTGCCAGCAGTGAAGTGGGGACAGCAAACAATGAGCAGTTCTTC
TRBD1	-	TRBJ1-2	TRBV7-9	CASRNLQGVVNYGYTF	TGTGCCAGCAGGAACCTACAGGGGGTTGTTAACTATGGCTACACCTTC
TRBD1	-	TRBJ2-7	TRBV28	CASSFTGQGLYEQYF	TGTGCCAGCAGTTTTACGGGACAGGGGCTTTACGAGCAGTACTTC
TRBD1	-	TRBJ1-2	TRBV28	CASRLPGQTYGYTF	TGTGCCAGCAGGCTCCCGGGACAGACCTATGGCTACACCTTC
TRBD1	-	TRBJ2-7	TRBV19	CASSKDRAYEQYF	TGTGCCAGTAGTAAAGACAGGGCTTACGAGCAGTACTTC
-	-	TRBJ1-2	TRBV27	CALPPDYGYTF	TGTGCCCTACCCCCCGACTATGGCTACACCTTC
-	-	TRBJ2-3	TRBV6-5	CASSLEGYTDTQYF	TGTGCCAGCAGCTTAGAGGGGTACACAGATACGCAGTATTTT
TRBD2	-	TRBJ2-7	TRBV7-9	CASSFPPGLLHEQYF	TGTGCCAGCAGCTTCCCCCCGGGACTACTCCACGAGCAGTACTTC
-	-	TRBJ1-1	TRBV11-2	CASSLERGLEAFF	TGTGCCAGCAGCTTAGAAAGGGGCCTCGAAGCTTTCTTT
TRBD2	-	TRBJ2-3	TRBV19	CASSIRPTSRRTDTQYF	TGTGCCAGTAGTATTCGCCCGACTAGCAGACGCACAGATACGCAGTATTTT
TRBD1	-	TRBJ1-1	TRBV10-3	CAISEQTGGRAFF	TGTGCCATCAGTGAGCAGACAGGGGGCAGGGCTTTCTTT
-	-	TRBJ1-4	TRBV25-1	CASSVGGALEKLFF	TGTGCCAGCAGTGTTGGAGGGGCTCTGGAAAAACTGTTTTTT
-	-	TRBJ2-7	TRBV4-1	CASSHTTLGYEQYF	TGCGCCAGCAGCCATACCACTCTAGGCTACGAGCAGTACTTC
-	-	TRBJ2-5	TRBV5-1	CASSGSQETQYF	TGCGCCAGCTCCGGGAGCCAAGAGACCCAGTACTTC
-	-	TRBJ1-6	TRBV18	CASSPAPTVVNSPLHF	TGTGCCAGCTCACCGGCCCCGACAGTTGTGAATTCACCCCTCCACTTT
-	-	TRBJ1-4	TRBV10-3	CAISDRTVAYF	TGTGCCATCAGTGATCGGACAGTAGCCTATTTT
TRBD2	-	TRBJ2-3	TRBV28	CASSQLAGGTDTQYF	TGTGCCAGCAGTCAGCTAGCGGGAGGCACAGATACGCAGTATTTT
-	-	TRBJ2-1	TRBV5-1	CASSLGPSDSDRQFF	TGCGCCAGCAGCTTGGGGCCTAGCGACTCCGATCGGCAGTTCTTC
-	-	TRBJ1-4	TRBV10-3	CAISRPGHGEKLFF	TGTGCCATCAGCCGCCCGGGACATGGTGAAAAACTGTTTTTT
-	-	TRBJ1-4	TRBV9	CASSERLRGVTNEKLFF	TGTGCCAGCAGCGAGAGGCTACGGGGTGTAACTAATGAAAAACTGTTTTTT
TRBD1	-	TRBJ1-3	TRBV7-2	CASSTGQRNTIYF	TGTGCCAGCAGCACGGGACAGAGAAACACCATATATTTT
TRBD1	few	TRBJ1-5	TRBV5-1	CASSPGTGDNNQPQHF	TGCGCCAGCTCTCCCGGGACAGGTGATAACAATCAGCCCCAGCATTTT
TRBD1	-	TRBJ1-2	TRBV7-9	CASSGTGPYGYTF	TGTGCCAGCAGCGGGACAGGGCCCTATGGCTACACCTTC
-	-	TRBJ2-7	TRBV29-1	CSVMGSLGELGYEQYF	TGCAGCGTGATGGGGTCCTTGGGGGAGCTAGGCTACGAGCAGTACTTC
TRBD2	once	TRBJ2-3	TRBV14	CASSRLAGGPGDTQYF	TGTGCCAGCAGCCGACTAGCGGGAGGGCCGGGGGATACGCAGTATTTT
-	-	TRBJ1-4	TRBV7-2	CASSLRQSANEKLFF	TGTGCCAGCAGCCTCAGACAGTCGGCTAATGAAAAACTGTTTTTT
TRBD1	-	TRBJ2-1	TRBV4-2	CASSQERGRSYNEQFF	TGTGCCAGCAGCCAAGAAAGGGGGCGATCCTACAATGAGCAGTTCTTC
-	-	TRBJ2-3	TRBV29-1	CSVVGQPSTDTQYF	TGCAGCGTTGTCGGTCAGCCTAGCACAGATACGCAGTATTTT
-	-	TRBJ2-3	TRBV5-5	CASTLLVSTDTQYF	TGTGCCAGCACCTTACTAGTAAGCACAGATACGCAGTATTTT
-	few	TRBJ1-1	TRBV6-5	CASSYSARNTEAFF	TGTGCCAGCAGTTACTCGGCCCGTAACACTGAAGCTTTCTTT
TRBD1	once	TRBJ2-3	TRBV6-6	CASSSGQGAGDTQYF	TGTGCCAGCAGTTCGGGACAGGGGGCAGGTGATACGCAGTATTTT
-	-	TRBJ2-6	TRBV7-6	CASSLAGANVLTF	TGTGCCAGCAGCTTAGCTGGGGCCAACGTCCTGACTTTC
-	-	TRBJ2-2	TRBV2	CASKTDSPTGELFF	TGTGCCAGCAAAACCGACAGCCCCACCGGGGAGCTGTTTTTT
-	-	TRBJ1-5	TRBV28	CASSPQRGGNQPQHF	TGTGCCAGCAGCCCTCAGAGAGGCGGCAATCAGCCCCAGCATTTT
TRBD1	few	TRBJ1-2	TRBV2	CASCGDRGNYGYTF	TGTGCCAGCTGCGGGGACAGGGGAAACTATGGCTACACCTTC
TRBD1	-	TRBJ1-2	TRBV19	CASSLQGRYYGYTF	TGTGCCAGTAGTCTACAGGGGAGGTACTATGGCTACACCTTC